These 12 T cell receptor beta chains were sequenced from one sample in a study of blood T cell repertoires in COVID-19. Assay used: immunoSEQ multiplex PCR; TCRdb lists only in-frame clones, some missing. The sample has roughly 180,000 clones, approximately 80% seen once; the top ten hold 10% to 15%. Input material: PBMCs or T cells enriched from blood (not recorded which). These receptors came from a man in his forties or fifties who had recovered from COVID-19.

This chain joins TRBV2 and TRBJ1-6, with 7 positions matching TRBD1. J was trimmed by 9 bases and V by 1 base; bases with no gene match: 6. This CDR3 is 15 amino acids long. Germline V CDR1 and CDR2: SNHLY, FYNNEI. The CDR3 region has the DNA TGTGCCAGCAGTGAAGGAGACAGGGACCTTTCACCCCTCCACTTT. Amino acid sequence: CASSEGDRDLSPLHF. The variable domain in full, completed from reference TRBV2 and TRBJ1-6, reads EPEVTQTPSHQVTQMGQEVILRCVPISNHLYFYWYRQILGQKVEFLVSFYNNEISEKSEIFDDQFSVERPDGSNFTLKIRSTKLEDSAMYFCASSEGDRDLSPLHFGNGTRLTVT.

This chain joins TRBV19 and TRBJ1-1, with TRBD1 as a possible D gene (6 bases). Trimming cost V 8 bases and J 5 bases, with 15 bases left between them. Germline CDR1 and CDR2: LNHDA and SQIVND (reference sequence). CDR3 length: 13 residues. CDR3 residues: CASDPTGKTEAFF. The DNA for the CDR3 is TGTGCCAGTGACCCCACAGGGAAAACTGAAGCTTTCTTT.

This chain connects TRBV27 to TRBJ2-3, with TRBD2 matching over 8 bases. The CDR3 sequence is 15 residues long. Germline CDR1 reads MNHEY; CDR2 reads SMNVEV (reference sequence). With 5 bases clipped from V and 4 bases from J, the junction kept 8 bases outside the gene matches. For the CDR3, the DNA is TGTGCCAGCAGTCCGAGCGGGAGTTATCCAGATACGCAGTATTTT. It codes for CASSPSGSYPDTQYF.

This clone was detected only once. The V and J genes are TRBV6-6 and TRBJ2-7, with 7 nucleotides matching TRBD1. Germline trimming cut 3 bases from V and 11 bases from J; bases unmatched to any gene: 19. Germline-derived CDR1 and CDR2 are MNHNY and SVGAGI (reference sequence). The CDR3 has 16 residues. This CDR3 is CASSYGTDRALLFEYV. In DNA form, the CDR3 reads TGTGCCAGCAGTTATGGGACAGACAGGGCATTGTTATTTGAGTACGTC.

The V gene is TRBV30, the J gene TRBJ2-6; possible D gene TRBD2, 5 bases. CDR3 size: 13 residues. V was cut by 2 bases and J by 4 bases, with 6 bases left in between. The germline gives CDR1 GTSNPN, CDR2 SVGIG (reference sequence). The CDR3 DNA is TGTGCCTGGAGTCGAGGGGGGGCCAACGTCCTGACTTTC. It is translated as CAWSRGGANVLTF.

V usage is TRBV20-1 and J usage is TRBJ2-3; D gene unclear. Germline V CDR1 and CDR2: DFQATT, SNEGSKA (reference sequence). Deletions cut 2 bases from V and 10 bases from J, with 10 bases between. This CDR3 has 11 amino acids. The CDR3 spells CSARLEESQYF. DNA of the CDR3: TGCAGTGCTAGACTCGAGGAATCGCAGTATTTT.

The V and J genes are TRBV5-4 and TRBJ1-3, with 7 bases aligning to TRBD1. The CDR3 length is 14 residues. Trimming cost V 4 bases and J 4 bases; bases outside gene matches: 5. Germline CDR1 is SGHNT and CDR2 is YYREEE (reference sequence). The CDR3: CASSDRVGGNTIYF. The CDR3 DNA sequence: TGTGCCAGCAGCGACAGGGTCGGAGGAAACACCATATATTTT. Variable domain in full (rest from reference TRBV5-4 and TRBJ1-3): ETGVTQSPTHLIKTRGQQVTLRCSSQSGHNTVSWYQQALGQGPQFIFQYYREEENGRGNFPPRFSGLQFPNYSSELNVNALELDDSALYLCASSDRVGGNTIYFGEGSWLTVV.

The CDR3 loop reads CASSVAGGSGAETQYF. For the CDR3, the DNA is TGTGCCAGCAGCGTAGCTGGCGGGAGTGGGGCAGAGACCCAGTACTTC. The J gene is TRBJ2-5, the V gene TRBV9; 7 bases line up with TRBD2. The germline gives CDR1 SGDLS, CDR2 YYNGEE. The CDR3 has 16 residues. J was trimmed by 4 bases and V by 0 bases; bases with no gene match: 9.

The V and J genes are TRBV7-8 and TRBJ2-7, with 11 bases identical to TRBD2. Germline V gives CDR1 SGHVS, CDR2 FQNEAQ. With V trimmed by 3 bases and J by 4 bases, 5 bases remained unmatched. The CDR3 runs 15 residues. The CDR3 loop is CASSFTSGSSYEQYF. The CDR3 DNA follows: TGTGCCAGCAGCTTTACTAGCGGGAGTAGTTACGAGCAGTACTTC.

V usage is TRBV18 and J usage is TRBJ1-6, with 7 bases fitting TRBD1. J was trimmed by 9 bases and V by 3 bases; bases with no gene match: 11. The CDR3 runs 16 residues. CDR1 and CDR2 (germline): KGHSH, LQKENI. CDR3 DNA sequence: TGTGCCAGCTCACCCATGGCAGGGGGTAGTACTTCACCCCTCCACTTT. Encoded protein: CASSPMAGGSTSPLHF. The variable domain in full, completed from reference TRBV18 and TRBJ1-6, reads NAGVMQNPRHLVRRRGQEARLRCSPMKGHSHVYWYRQLPEEGLKFMVYLQKENIIDESGMPKERFSAEFPKEGPSILRIQQVVRGDSAAYFCASSPMAGGSTSPLHFGNGTRLTVT.

CDR3 protein: CASSLPGQGLGNTIYF. CDR3 sequence (DNA): TGTGCCAGCAGCTTGCCGGGACAGGGCCTTGGAAACACCATATATTTT. This chain links TRBV5-6 with TRBJ1-3; 9 bases are a match to TRBD1. The germline CDR1 and CDR2 sequences are SGHDT and YYEEEE. J lost 3 bases, V lost 1 base, and 5 bases had no gene match. The CDR3 totals 16 residues.

The chain has TRBV6-5 and TRBJ1-6; D gene ambiguous. The CDR3 loop spans 16 amino acids. From germline, CDR1 is MNHEY and CDR2 SVGAGI. Trimming took 2 bases from V and 0 from J, leaving 8 bases between them. CDR3 sequence (DNA): TGTGCCAGCAGTTACGTCTCCGGCTCCTATAATTCACCCCTCCACTTT. It codes for CASSYVSGSYNSPLHF.